A selection of T cell receptor beta chains follows, all from one sample in a study of cytomegalovirus exposure and HLA in healthy donors. The table came from immunoSEQ multiplex PCR; TCRdb's copy has only in-frame clones and leaves some out. In the table there are 150,000 to 200,000 clones, roughly 13% of which are singletons. The source material was PBMCs. The receptors come from a man aged 45-65 years in good health and CMV-seropositive. Both conserved end residues are part of each CDR3. The order of the fields is D gene, J gene, clone size, V gene, CDR3 DNA, CDR3 protein. D genes are given only for firm matches. Clone size is given for some rows only: seen once, a few or many times, or a class if the clone is expanded.

>.|TRBJ1-1|.|TRBV7-9
TGTGCCAGCAGCTTAGAGTTGAGCACTGAAGCTTTCTTT
CASSLELSTEAFF
>TRBD1|TRBJ1-6|once|TRBV7-9
TGTGCCAGCAGCCCCGGACAGGGGGTTGGCAATTCACCCCTCCACTTT
CASSPGQGVGNSPLHF
>TRBD1|TRBJ1-2|.|TRBV6-5
TGTGCCAGCAGGAATCAGGGGGCGTTGGGTGGCTACACCTTC
CASRNQGALGGYTF
>.|TRBJ1-4|few|TRBV6-5
TGTGCCAGCAGTTGGGGAGCTAATGAAAAACTGTTTTTT
CASSWGANEKLFF
>TRBD2|TRBJ2-2|.|TRBV7-7
TGTGCTAGCAGCGAACTAGCGGGGGCGAACACCGGGGAGCTGTTTTTT
CASSELAGANTGELFF
>.|TRBJ1-2|.|TRBV27
TGTGCCAGCAGTGTGGGGGGACGCTATGGCTACACCTTC
CASSVGGRYGYTF
>TRBD2|TRBJ2-7|.|TRBV6-6
TGTGCCAGCAGTTACATTTCAGCGGGGGGGGACGAGCAGTACTTC
CASSYISAGGDEQYF
>TRBD1|TRBJ1-2|.|TRBV30
TGTGCCTGGAGAAAATCGGACAGGGGCTATGGCTACACCTTC
CAWRKSDRGYGYTF
>TRBD1|TRBJ1-4|few|TRBV15
TGTGCCACCAGAGATTCCGGGACAGGGGGCGAAAAACTGTTTTTT
CATRDSGTGGEKLFF
>.|TRBJ2-1|few|TRBV9
TGTGCCAGCAGCCCTCCGTTGGGGCCTGAGCAGTTCTTC
CASSPPLGPEQFF
>.|TRBJ1-2|few|TRBV20-1
TGCAGTGCTAGTAGTAACTATGGCTACACCTTC
CSASSNYGYTF
>TRBD1|TRBJ1-2|few|TRBV28
TGTGCCAGCAGTTTGTCCCGGGTCGGGACAGCGTTATATGGCTACACCTTC
CASSLSRVGTALYGYTF
>TRBD2|TRBJ2-3|.|TRBV4-3
TGCGCCAGCAGCCAAGCAGTGGCTAGCGGGGGCACAGATACGCAGTATTTT
CASSQAVASGGTDTQYF
>.|TRBJ1-5|.|TRBV28
TGTGCCAGCAGTTTAGAGCTTAGCAATCAGCCCCAGCATTTT
CASSLELSNQPQHF
>TRBD1|TRBJ2-2|.|TRBV6-5
TGTGCCAGCAGTTACAGACAGGGGAAGACCGGGGAGCTGTTTTTT
CASSYRQGKTGELFF
>TRBD1|TRBJ1-1|few|TRBV7-8
TGTGCCAGCAGCAACGCGAACAGGGGGCACTACGGAACCAACACTGAAGCTTTCTTT
CASSNANRGHYGTNTEAFF
>TRBD1|TRBJ1-1|.|TRBV18
TGTGCCAGCTCACCTCGACAGGGGTTCACTGAAGCTTTCTTT
CASSPRQGFTEAFF
>.|TRBJ1-6|few|TRBV9
TGTGCCAGCAGCGTAGGTGGGGCTAATTCACCCCTCCACTTT
CASSVGGANSPLHF
>.|TRBJ1-1|.|TRBV15
TGTGCCACCAGTTTCGGACAAGCGAACACTGAAGCTTTCTTT
CATSFGQANTEAFF
>TRBD1|TRBJ1-2|few|TRBV7-6
TGTGCCAGCAGCCGGGACAGAGTGAGTGGCTACACCTTC
CASSRDRVSGYTF
>.|TRBJ2-3|few|TRBV11-3
TGTGCCAGCAGCTCCAACGACAGAGGCTTCACAGATACGCAGTATTTT
CASSSNDRGFTDTQYF
>.|TRBJ2-7|few|TRBV5-4
TGTGCCAGCAGCTCGACAGGATCCGAGCAGTACTTC
CASSSTGSEQYF
>.|TRBJ2-1|.|TRBV7-9
TGTGCCAGCAGCTTAGGGGGCGGCAATGAGCAGTTCTTC
CASSLGGGNEQFF
>TRBD1|TRBJ1-5|.|TRBV4-1
TGCGCCAGCAGCCCCCGATTAAATTCAGGGGGCGGTCAGCCCCAGCATTTT
CASSPRLNSGGGQPQHF
>.|TRBJ1-4|few|TRBV7-3
TGTGCCAGCAGCTCTTCAGGGAAGCCAGGTGAAAAACTGTTTTTT
CASSSSGKPGEKLFF
>.|TRBJ1-1|few|TRBV30
TGTGCCTGGGGCTTGGGGCCCAGGGACACTGAAGCTTTCTTT
CAWGLGPRDTEAFF
>TRBD1|TRBJ2-5|few|TRBV29-1
TGCAGCGTTCTAGACAGGGGCCAAACCCAGTACTTC
CSVLDRGQTQYF
>.|TRBJ2-1|few|TRBV14
TGTGCCAGCAGCCAGTCAGGTTGGTCCTACAATGAGCAGTTCTTC
CASSQSGWSYNEQFF
>TRBD2|TRBJ2-1|.|TRBV7-2
TGTGCCAGCAGCCCCCAGCGGGGCAATGAGCAGTTCTTC
CASSPQRGNEQFF
>TRBD2|TRBJ2-1|few|TRBV6-5
TGTGCCAGCAGTTACCCCGGGACTAGCGGCGACAATGAGCAGTTCTTC
CASSYPGTSGDNEQFF
>.|TRBJ2-5|.|TRBV10-2
TGCGCCAGCAGTGGGGCCGAGACCCAGTACTTC
CASSGAETQYF
>.|TRBJ1-3|few|TRBV11-3
TGTGCCAGCAGCTTAGAGTTGAGCTCTGGAAACACCATATATTTT
CASSLELSSGNTIYF
>TRBD1|TRBJ1-5|.|TRBV6-5
TGTGCCAGCAGTTCGGACAGGCAGAATCAGCCCCAGCATTTT
CASSSDRQNQPQHF
>.|TRBJ1-6|few|TRBV6-5
TGTGCCAGCAGGGAGTATAATTCACCCCTCCACTTT
CASREYNSPLHF
>TRBD1|TRBJ1-1|.|TRBV5-1
TGCGCCAGCAGCTTGATAGGGACAGGGGTCGCAGCTTTCTTT
CASSLIGTGVAAFF
>.|TRBJ1-3|few|TRBV6-5
TGTGCCAGCATATCAGCGGGTGGAAACACCATATATTTT
CASISAGGNTIYF
>.|TRBJ1-1|few|TRBV18
TGTGCCAGCTCACTAGAGGGGCTGGGAGGGACTGAAGCTTTCTTT
CASSLEGLGGTEAFF
>TRBD2|TRBJ2-1|few|TRBV29-1
TGCAGCGGCGGGGGGCCCCACAATGAGCAGTTCTTC
CSGGGPHNEQFF
>.|TRBJ1-3|few|TRBV19
TGTGCCAGTGGACAGCTTCGCTCTGGAAACACCATATATTTT
CASGQLRSGNTIYF
>TRBD2|TRBJ2-7|.|TRBV11-2
TGTGCCAGCAGCTTAATTAGCGGGGGTTCCTACGAGCAGTACTTC
CASSLISGGSYEQYF
>.|TRBJ2-3|.|TRBV5-5
TGTGCCAGCAGCGGAAACACAGGGACAGATACGCAGTATTTT
CASSGNTGTDTQYF
>.|TRBJ1-1|.|TRBV13
TGTGCCAGCAGCCCCCCTAGGAACACTGAAGCTTTCTTT
CASSPPRNTEAFF
>.|TRBJ2-7|few|TRBV21-1
TGTGCCAGCAGCAAAGAACGGAGTGGGTACTACGAGCAGTACTTC
CASSKERSGYYEQYF
>.|TRBJ1-1|.|TRBV7-8
TGTGCCAGCAGCCCCCGATCAGTCAGCGTATTCATGAACACTGAAGCTTTCTTT
CASSPRSVSVFMNTEAFF
>TRBD1|TRBJ1-2|few|TRBV6-5
TGTGCCAGCAGTTTCGTCGGGACAGGGGTGGATGGCTACACCTTC
CASSFVGTGVDGYTF
>TRBD1|TRBJ1-2|few|TRBV30
TGTGCCTGGAGGGGGACAGGCCCCGGCTACACCTTC
CAWRGTGPGYTF
>.|TRBJ2-3|few|TRBV4-1
TGCGCCAGCAGCCCTACCGGGTATGGGGATACGCAGTATTTT
CASSPTGYGDTQYF
>.|TRBJ2-1|few|TRBV9
TGTGCCAGCAGCTTCCGACTAGATCGCAATGAGCAGTTCTTC
CASSFRLDRNEQFF
>.|TRBJ2-4|.|TRBV5-1
TGCGCCAGCAGCTTAGACCAGGGACAAAAAAACATTCAGTACTTC
CASSLDQGQKNIQYF
>.|TRBJ1-5|few|TRBV7-2
TGTGCCAGCAGCTCTAGGGCAGGGGGCAATCAGCCCCAGCATTTT
CASSSRAGGNQPQHF
>.|TRBJ1-2|few|TRBV2
TGTGCCAGCAGATTCTCCCGGGACATAGGGATGGGCGGCTACACCTTC
CASRFSRDIGMGGYTF
>.|TRBJ2-7|.|TRBV9
TGTGCCAGCAGCAAGGGCCTGGAGGCCTACGAGCAGTACTTC
CASSKGLEAYEQYF
>.|TRBJ2-6|.|TRBV5-4
TGTGCCAGCAGCTACTACTCTGGGGCCAACGTCCTGACTTTC
CASSYYSGANVLTF